The 24 T cell receptor beta chains given below trace back to one sample, sequenced in a study of regulatory T cells in long-lasting Graves disease. Noted time point: newly diagnosed GD, antithyroid drugs for less than 3 months. Researchers made the TCR library from RNA that was extracted from PBMCs. In building TCR beta libraries, iRepertoire HTBI primers were used together with Arm-PCR of CDR3 regions. TCRdb passed the multiplex PCR reads through MiXCR, listing each CDR3 protein once. The repertoire consists of over 200,000 distinct CDR3 sequences, with about 18% occurring once and the leading ten covering more than 20%. Sequenced here: peripheral blood mononuclear cells (PBMCs), sampled at new diagnosis, from a patient treated with antithyroid drugs. These TCRs come from a female donor with Graves disease.

This clonotype was counted only a few times. This sequence is one base from a far larger clone and is likely a read error. The chain is built from TRBV28 and TRBJ2-7; possible D gene TRBD2, 7 bases. The length of the CDR3 is 15 residues. CDR1 is MDHEN, CDR2 SYDVKM, per germline. V was pared by 5 bases and J by 7 bases, with 21 bases between. The CDR3 DNA is TGTGCCAGCAGTAGGGGGGGTAGCGGGCACAATGAGCAGTACTTC. This sequence encodes CASSRGGSGHNEQYF.

For this clonotype: A read error may be the cause here, since a much bigger clone is one base away. J is TRBJ2-3 and V is TRBV6-5; tentatively, D is TRBD2 (5 bases). CDR1 is MNHEY, CDR2 SVGAGI, per germline. The CDR3 is made up of 15 amino acids. This chain's CDR3 is CASSYGGYNADTRYF. The CDR3 coding sequence is TGTGCCAGCAGTTATGGAGGATATAATGCAGATACGCGGTATTTT.

A word on this clonotype: A far larger clone lies a single base away; this is likely a read error. The chain combines TRBV11-1 with TRBJ2-1; 9 nucleotides align to TRBD1. This CDR3 spans 14 amino acids. Germline CDR1 is SGHAT and CDR2 is FQDESV (reference sequence). Unmatched junction bases numbered 9, after V lost 5 bases and J lost 10 bases. The CDR3 region is CASSVTGGPYEQFF. DNA for the CDR3: TGTGCCAGCAGCGTGACAGGGGGGCCCTACGAGCAGTTCTTC.

The sample holds many counts of this clonotype. This chain connects TRBV12-3 or TRBV12-4 to TRBJ1-2, with 12 bases that match TRBD1. The CDR3 sequence is 17 residues long. V lost 1 base and J lost 2; bases outside the gene matches: 5. In nucleotides, the CDR3 is TGTGCCAGCAGTTTAGGTTGGGGACAGGGGGCGAACTATGGCTACACCTTC. Its protein product is CASSLGWGQGANYGYTF.

The sample holds many counts of this clonotype. Relative to the germline gene, one junction end is altered; a read error may explain this. This rearrangement joins TRBV24-1 to TRBJ2-1, with D uncertain. The CDR3 is made up of 13 amino acids. Germline values: CDR1 KGHDR, CDR2 SFDVKD. CDR3 nucleotide sequence: TGTGCCACCAGTGATGGCTCCTCCAATGAGCAGTTCTTC. Its translation: CATSDGSSNEQFF.

This clonotype was seen at least ten times. The chain uses TRBV20-1 and TRBJ2-5; 8 bases are shared with TRBD2. Germline-derived CDR1 and CDR2 are DFQATT and SNEGSKA (reference sequence). There are 13 residues in the CDR3. The V and J ends lost 6 bases and 4 bases, in that order; junction bases with no gene match: 7. The CDR3 DNA sequence: TGCAGTGCGCCGGGACTAGTTGGAGAGACCCAGTACTTC. It specifies CSAPGLVGETQYF.

To note about this clonotype: One end of the junction is discordant with germline, which a read error may explain. The rearrangement uses TRBV6-1 and TRBJ2-7; 10 bases match TRBD1. CDR1 is MNHNS, CDR2 SASEGT, per germline. The CDR3 consists of 15 residues. The DNA of the CDR3 is TGTGCCAGCATGCCCTCGGGACAGGGGACCTACGAGCATTACTTC. Protein: CASMPSGQGTYEHYF.

This clonotype was detected ten times or more. CDR3 protein: CASRHLLAGGSYEQYF. The CDR3 coding sequence is TGTGCCAGCAGGCATCTACTAGCGGGAGGTTCCTACGAGCAGTACTTC. This rearrangement joins TRBV2 to TRBJ2-7; 12 bases agree with TRBD2. This CDR3 spans 16 amino acids. Germline lookup yields CDR1 SNHLY and CDR2 FYNNEI. V was clipped by 6 bases and J by 1 base; unmatched bases: 7.

In its sample, this clonotype was seen many times. No DNA is shown, since the ends of the CDR3 on it are uncertain; the CDR3 is the one TCRdb lists. The rearrangement uses TRBV7-2 and TRBJ2-3; the D call of TRBD2 is as the table states it, not checked on the DNA. Germline V gene lookup returns CDR1 SGHTA and CDR2 FQGNSA. The length of the CDR3 is 21 amino acids, counting both ends. CDR3: CASSFYICSAAGGVTADTQYF.

This clonotype showed up many times. The V gene is TRBV11-2, the J gene TRBJ2-1; a weak D match, TRBD2 (6 bases). The CDR3 consists of 15 residues. Germline loops: CDR1 SGHAT, CDR2 FQNNGV. Trimming removed 1 base at V and 3 bases at J, with 10 bases between. The CDR3 here is CASSLGVGGYNEQFF. The DNA for the CDR3 is TGTGCCAGCAGCTTAGGAGTCGGGGGCTACAATGAGCAGTTCTTC.

This clonotype has ten or more counts. V usage is TRBV6-2 or TRBV6-3 and J usage is TRBJ2-5; 9 positions match TRBD1. This CDR3 region has 15 residues. Trimming cost V 6 bases and J 5 bases; bases outside gene matches: 10. Germline CDR1 and CDR2: MNHEY and SVGEGT. The CDR3 is CASRRRQGVPETQYF. The CDR3 DNA reads TGTGCCAGCAGGCGTCGACAGGGGGTGCCTGAGACCCAGTACTTC.

The rearrangement joins TRBV24-1 to TRBJ2-2; TRBD2 aligns across 11 bases. Unmatched junction bases numbered 6, after V lost 9 bases and J lost 4 bases. From germline, CDR1 is KGHDR and CDR2 SFDVKD. CDR3 length: 15 amino acids. CDR3: CATRSTSGSTGELFF. Written as DNA, the CDR3 is TGTGCCACCCGGTCAACTAGCGGGAGCACCGGGGAGCTGTTTTTT.

This rearrangement joins TRBV18 to TRBJ1-2; D is ambiguous. The germline V gene encodes CDR1 KGHSH and CDR2 LQKENI. V was pared by 2 bases and J by 1 base, with 11 bases between. The CDR3 has 15 residues. The CDR3 coding sequence is TGTGCCAGCTCACCAAGACAACAAGTTAACTATGGCTACACCTTC. This gives the protein CASSPRQQVNYGYTF.

This clonotype was recorded many times. This chain uses TRBV15 with TRBJ2-1; D unclear. The J call may be incorrect, as the DNA end agrees better with TRBJ2-5. The CDR3 is 14 amino acids. CDR1 LNHNV and CDR2 YYDKDF come from the germline V gene (reference sequence). The CDR3 DNA sequence: TGTGCCACCAGCAGACGTTCTGATACGGAGACCCAGTACTTC. Translating it yields CATSRRSDTETQYF.

This clonotype was counted ten times or more. This rearrangement joins TRBV12-3 or TRBV12-4 to TRBJ2-5, with 10 positions matching TRBD1. V trimming: 6 bases; J trimming: 4 bases; junction bases outside the gene matches: 5. This CDR3 spans 14 amino acids. CDR3 amino acids: CASSLRTGGETQYF. CDR3 nucleotides: TGTGCCAGCAGCCTACGGACAGGGGGAGAGACCCAGTACTTC.

This clonotype was detected many times. The V gene is TRBV24-1, the J gene TRBJ2-1; TRBD1 might be the D (6 bases). The CDR3 covers 11 residues. CDR1 is KGHDR and CDR2 is SFDVKD in the germline V gene. With 4 bases removed from V and 15 bases from J, the gap between germline ends came to 12 bases. This CDR3 is CATSDNRARFF. CDR3 sequence (DNA): TGTGCCACCAGTGACAACAGGGCTCGGTTCTTC.

This rearrangement joins TRBV5-4 to TRBJ1-4; no definite D call. The CDR3 runs 14 residues. Germline CDR1 is SGHNT and CDR2 is YYREEE (reference sequence). V dropped 3 bases and J dropped 7 bases, with 13 bases sitting between them. DNA of the CDR3: TGTGCCAGCAGCTCCCAAACGCGAGGTGAAAAACTGTTTTTT. The encoded protein is CASSSQTRGEKLFF.

This clonotype occurred many times. The V and J genes are TRBV6-5 and TRBJ1-2, with 9 nucleotides matching TRBD1. CDR1 is MNHEY and CDR2 is SVGAGI in the germline V gene. With 0 bases clipped from V and 7 bases from J, the junction kept 12 bases outside the gene matches. The CDR3 extends over 17 amino acids. The CDR3 loop is CASSYSRDRVRSSGYTF. The CDR3, as DNA: TGTGCCAGCAGTTACTCCCGGGACAGGGTCAGATCAAGTGGCTACACCTTC.

The table lists this clonotype with many counts. The chain joins TRBV6-2 or TRBV6-3 to TRBJ1-4; D is ambiguous. Germline values: CDR1 MNHEY, CDR2 SVGEGT. This CDR3 contains 14 residues. V lost 5 bases to trimming and J lost 1 base, with 8 bases between them. CDR3 bases: TGTGCCAGCAGTGAAGGAAAAACTAATGAAAAACTGTTTTTT. Translating gives CASSEGKTNEKLFF.

This rearrangement joins TRBV6-1 to TRBJ1-6; no definite D call. The CDR3 runs 14 residues. V lost 5 bases and J lost 7, with 12 bases in between. In germline, CDR1 is MNHNS, CDR2 SASEGT. This CDR3 reads CASSLRVANSPLHF. As DNA, the CDR3 is TGTGCCAGCAGTCTACGGGTCGCGAATTCACCCCTCCACTTT.

The sample holds many counts of this clonotype. V usage is TRBV7-2 and J usage is TRBJ1-5; maybe TRBD1 (6 bases). Germline V gene lookup returns CDR1 SGHTA and CDR2 FQGNSA. There are 16 residues in the CDR3. The germline V and J ends were trimmed by 1 base and 3 bases, with 13 bases remaining between them. The CDR3 protein is CASSLVGGPSNQPQHF. CDR3 bases: TGTGCCAGCAGCTTAGTGGGGGGCCCCTCCAATCAGCCCCAGCATTTT.

This clonotype was found a few times. V usage is TRBV4-2 and J usage is TRBJ2-2, with 7 bases identical to TRBD2. The length of the CDR3 is 16 residues. J lost 5 bases, V lost 0 bases, and 6 bases had no gene match. Germline values: CDR1 LGHNA, CDR2 YNFKEQ. CDR3 nucleotides: TGTGCCAGCAGCCAAGATGTGGGAGGGCCGACCGGGGAGCTGTTTTTT. Amino acid sequence: CASSQDVGGPTGELFF.

This clonotype has ten or more counts. V gene TRBV29-1 combines with J gene TRBJ2-7, with D possibly being TRBD2 (6 bases). The CDR3 length is 12 residues. Germline CDR1 and CDR2: SQVTM and ANQGSEA. The V and J ends lost 6 bases and 2 bases respectively, with 11 bases between them. CDR3 in amino acids: CSVGTDAYEQYF. The CDR3 DNA is TGCAGCGTCGGGACTGACGCCTACGAGCAGTACTTC.

There are many counts of this clonotype. Given the absence of the conserved phenylalanine or tryptophan at the CDR3 end, a read error is likely. This chain uses TRBV11-2 with TRBJ2-5, with 12 nucleotides matching TRBD2. Germline V lookup: CDR1 SGHAT, CDR2 FQNNGV. Trimming removed 4 bases from V and 5 bases from J; junction bases left unmatched: 5. The CDR3 totals 15 residues. The CDR3: CASSSSGRAIETQYL. CDR3 DNA: TGTGCCAGCAGCTCTAGCGGGAGGGCCATTGAGACCCAGTACCTC.